The TCR beta chain described here comes from a study of cytomegalovirus exposure and HLA in healthy donors. The PCR was carried out with 60 Vbeta primers and 13 Jbeta primers. Assay: immunoSEQ multiplex PCR; the TCRdb copy retains only in-frame clones and omits some. The profile covers around 140,000 clones, with around four fifths appearing a single time and approximately 1.5% taken by the ten largest. Study outcomes and limitations: Several top significant clusters appeared, in a later analysis, to be linked to common viral pathogens.

On this clone: Its antigen is unidentified.

Material for sequencing was PBMCs. The source is a female donor in good health and CMV-seronegative.

CDR3 bases: TGTGCCAGCTCAAGCTGGGTAGCGGGTTGGCCCCAGCATTTT. It specifies CASSSWVAGWPQHF. The chain uses TRBV28 and TRBJ1-5, with unresolved D. V lost 8 bases and J 9 bases, leaving 20 bases between the germline ends. This CDR3 comprises 14 residues. In germline, CDR1 is MDHEN, CDR2 SYDVKM. Full variable domain (remainder filled in from reference TRBV28 and TRBJ1-5): DVKVTQSSRYLVKRTGEKVFLECVQDMDHENMFWYRQDPGLGLRLIYFSYDVKMKEKGDIPEGYSVSREKKERFSLILESASTNQTSMYLCASSSWVAGWPQHFGDGTRLSIL.